Shown below are 29 T cell receptor beta chains from a single sample sequenced in a study of spatial heterogeneity in lung cancer. TCRdb recomputed calls from the 5' RACE reads with MiXCR, one row per CDR3 protein. The top ten hold 20% to 25% of the sample, which has about 7,500 distinct CDR3 sequences, roughly 4.2% seen once. The time point is: sample taken at primary tumor resection. Whole RNA, isolated from tumor, nontumor lung or frozen PBMC, was sequenced without prior sorting. The specimen was normal lung tissue next to the tumor, collected at surgery. The receptors here all came from a female donor with early-stage non-small cell lung cancer.

This clonotype was recorded at least ten times. This beta chain lies outside the target of a library built for alpha chains; its clone size means little. The CDR3 here is CASSLLGVQSNQPQHF. The CDR3, as DNA: TGTGCCAGCAGCTTATTGGGGGTTCAAAGCAATCAGCCCCAGCATTTT. J is TRBJ1-5 and V is TRBV7-2, with D possibly TRBD1 on 5 matching bases. Trimming left V 2 bases short and J 1 base short, with 12 bases between. The germline V gene has CDR1 SGHTA and CDR2 FQGNSA. CDR3 size: 16 residues.

This clonotype was observed many times. This beta chain is an off-target read within a library intended for alpha chains, so its frequency means little. V usage is TRBV7-9 and J usage is TRBJ2-7; perhaps TRBD1 as D (5 bases). Per germline, CDR1 SEHNR and CDR2 FQNEAQ (reference sequence). V was cut by 3 bases and J by 1 base, with 10 bases left in between. This CDR3 has 14 amino acids. The CDR3 region has the DNA TGTGCCAGCAGCTTGGACACCCGATCCTACGAGCAGTACTTC. It codes for CASSLDTRSYEQYF. The variable domain in full, completed from reference TRBV7-9 and TRBJ2-7, reads DTGVSQNPRHKITKRGQNVTFRCDPISEHNRLYWYRQTLGQGPEFLTYFQNEAQLEKSRLLSDRFSAERPKGSFSTLEIQRTEQGDSAMYLCASSLDTRSYEQYFGPGTRLTVT.

The table lists this clonotype with many counts. The library was built for alpha chains, so this beta chain is an off-target read and its size means little. The CDR3 region is CASSSSREKLFF. CDR3 in DNA: TGTGCCAGCAGCTCCTCCCGTGAAAAACTGTTTTTT. The gene calls are TRBV7-9 and TRBJ1-4; D is unresolved. V lost 4 bases and J 7 bases, leaving 7 bases between the germline ends. The CDR3 loop spans 12 amino acids. CDR1 is SEHNR, CDR2 FQNEAQ, per germline (reference sequence).

This clonotype is termed medium-sized. A library prepared for alpha chains yielded this beta chain as an off-target read; its size is of little meaning. This chain links TRBV24-1 with TRBJ2-3; 7 nucleotides align to TRBD1. This CDR3 region has 18 residues. Germline lookup yields CDR1 KGHDR and CDR2 SFDVKD. After removal of 3 bases from V and 2 bases from J, the junction contained 13 bases not matched to a gene. The CDR3 spells CATSDPPPTGATTDTQYF. Written as DNA, the CDR3 is TGTGCCACCAGTGATCCTCCTCCTACAGGGGCTACCACAGATACGCAGTATTTT.

Concerning this clonotype itself: This beta chain came through as a stray read in a library set up for alpha chains, and its size says little. The J gene is TRBJ1-1, the V gene TRBV7-3, with no clear D. The V gene's germline CDR1 is SGHTA and CDR2 FQGTGA. This CDR3 spans 15 amino acids. V was trimmed by 3 bases and J by 1 base, leaving 12 bases between them. The CDR3, as DNA: TGTGCCAGCAGCTTCTCTACGGTAGCGAACACTGAAGCTTTCTTT. Translating it yields CASSFSTVANTEAFF. The whole variable domain, filled in from reference TRBV7-3 and TRBJ1-1, reads GAGVSQTPSNKVTEKGKYVELRCDPISGHTALYWYRQSLGQGPEFLIYFQGTGAADDSGLPNDRFFAVRPEGSVSTLKIQRTERGDSAVYLCASSFSTVANTEAFFGQGTRLTVV.

This clonotype rates as medium-sized. Being off target in a library aimed at alpha chains, this beta chain has a size of little meaning. The rearrangement joins TRBV30 to TRBJ2-6; 9 bases match TRBD1. J gave up 0 bases and V 3 bases, and 9 bases lay outside the gene matches. The length of the CDR3 is 18 residues. Germline lookup yields CDR1 GTSNPN and CDR2 SVGIG (reference sequence). Written as DNA, the CDR3 is TGTGCCTGGAGCAGAACTACAGGGGGCTACTCTGGGGCCAACGTCCTGACTTTC. It encodes CAWSRTTGGYSGANVLTF.

This clonotype has a count of ten or more. This beta chain turned up in a library designed for alpha chains; as an off-target read, its abundance says little. The rearrangement links TRBV29-1 to TRBJ1-2; D perhaps matches TRBD1 (6 bases). The germline V and J ends were trimmed by 4 bases and 7 bases, with 19 bases remaining between them. CDR3 length equals 14 residues. CDR1 is SQVTM, CDR2 ANQGSEA, per germline. This CDR3 is CSVAPVTGTSGYTF. CDR3 sequence (DNA): TGCAGCGTTGCACCCGTCACCGGGACATCTGGCTACACCTTC.

This clonotype has a count of ten or more. Because this beta chain is a stray read in a library intended to capture alpha chains, its abundance should not be given much weight. The chain is built from TRBV5-1 and TRBJ2-2; no reliable D call. Germline V lookup: CDR1 SGHRS, CDR2 YFSETQ. The CDR3 spans 16 residues. Trimming took 0 bases from V and 4 from J, leaving 13 bases between them. CDR3 amino acids: CASSLVAVPGTGELFF. The CDR3 DNA reads TGCGCCAGCAGCTTGGTGGCCGTCCCGGGCACCGGGGAGCTGTTTTTT.

This clonotype is termed medium-sized. This beta chain is an off-target read within a library intended for alpha chains, so its frequency means little. The chain joins TRBV7-2 to TRBJ2-3, with 14 bases that match TRBD2. From germline, CDR1 is SGHTA and CDR2 FQGNSA. The CDR3 loop spans 15 amino acids. After removal of 6 bases from V and 5 bases from J, the junction contained 4 bases not matched to a gene. DNA of the CDR3: TGTGCCAGCAGAGGGACTAGCGGGGGAGGAGATACGCAGTATTTT. It yields the protein CASRGTSGGGDTQYF.

This clonotype occurred many times. This beta chain was picked up by a library intended for alpha chains and is off target, so its count carries little meaning. The V call is TRBV5-6, the J call TRBJ2-3; TRBD1 matches at 8 bases. The CDR3 totals 15 residues. Trimming at V came to 0 bases and at J to 3 bases, leaving 3 bases not matched to a gene. The germline CDR1 and CDR2 sequences are SGHDT and YYEEEE. The CDR3 DNA follows: TGTGCCAGCAGCTTGGGCCAGGGGGCTACAGATACGCAGTATTTT. Protein product: CASSLGQGATDTQYF.

This clonotype was detected many times. Since it is a stray read in a library aimed at alpha chains, this beta chain has a size that is not meaningful. The genes are TRBV6-6 and TRBJ2-7, with TRBD1 as a possible D gene (6 bases). V was pared by 6 bases and J by 3 bases, with 12 bases between. The germline CDR1 and CDR2 sequences are MNHNY and SVGAGI (reference sequence). The CDR3 is 13 amino acids. The CDR3 coding sequence is TGTGCCAGCAGCGAGGACAGCAGCTACGAGCAGTACTTC. Amino acid sequence: CASSEDSSYEQYF.

This clonotype is medium-sized within its sample. The size of this beta chain means little, since it is a stray read in a library made for alpha chains. V gene TRBV10-3 combines with J gene TRBJ1-6; no firm D call. The germline V gene has CDR1 ENHRY and CDR2 SYGVKD. This CDR3 region has 12 residues. V gave up 5 bases and J gave up 6 bases, with 5 bases separating them. The CDR3 bases are TGTGCCATCAGTCCGGGTAATTCACCCCTCCACTTT. Translated: CAISPGNSPLHF.

This clonotype was seen at least ten times. Being off target in a library aimed at alpha chains, this beta chain has a size of little meaning. This chain connects TRBV18 to TRBJ2-7; 9 nucleotides line up with TRBD1. The CDR3 runs to 14 residues. V was pared by 3 bases and J by 2 bases, with 2 bases of the junction left unmatched. The V gene's germline CDR1 is KGHSH and CDR2 LQKENI. CDR3 in amino acids: CASSPGQGPYEQYF. The CDR3 nucleotides are TGTGCCAGCTCACCCGGACAGGGGCCCTACGAGCAGTACTTC.

This clonotype is labeled as medium-sized. Since it is a stray read in a library aimed at alpha chains, this beta chain has a size that is not meaningful. The chain uses TRBV2 and TRBJ2-7, with 8 bases identical to TRBD1. There are 13 residues in the CDR3. The germline gives CDR1 SNHLY, CDR2 FYNNEI. V trimming: 5 bases; J trimming: 3 bases; junction bases outside the gene matches: 3. CDR3 sequence reads: CASSSTGGYEQYF. The CDR3 DNA reads as TGTGCCAGCAGTTCAACAGGGGGCTACGAGCAGTACTTC.

In this sample, this clonotype is medium-sized (0.01 to 0.1%). The size of this beta chain means little, since it is a stray read in a library made for alpha chains. V usage is TRBV5-6 and J usage is TRBJ2-5; 7 bases fit TRBD2. The CDR3 is 13 amino acids. V dropped 2 bases and J dropped 4; count of bases not matched to a gene: 2. Germline V CDR1 and CDR2: SGHDT, YYEEEE. This CDR3 reads CASSFSGGETQYF. CDR3 bases: TGTGCCAGCAGCTTTTCGGGGGGAGAGACCCAGTACTTC. The full variable domain, with the rest looked up from reference TRBV5-6 and TRBJ2-5, is DAGVTQSPTHLIKTRGQQVTLRCSPKSGHDTVSWYQQALGQGPQFIFQYYEEEERQRGNFPDRFSGHQFPNYSSELNVNALLLGDSALYLCASSFSGGETQYFGPGTRLLVL.

Worth noting for this clonotype: This could be a read error, since a much larger clone is one nucleotide away. This beta chain is a stray sequence in a library constructed for alpha chains; its clone size is not meaningful. The rearrangement links TRBV12-3 or TRBV12-4 to TRBJ1-1; 8 bases are a match to TRBD1. The CDR3 has 14 amino acids. CDR3 DNA: TGTGCCTGCAGTCCGACAGGGGTTAGCACTGAAGCTTTCTTT. Translation: CACSPTGVSTEAFF.

This clonotype was found many times. For a library built for alpha chains, this beta chain is a stray read; little rests on its size. The chain employs TRBV19 and TRBJ2-7; 8 positions match TRBD2. V gave up 5 bases and J gave up 4 bases; unmatched junction bases: 10. CDR1 LNHDA and CDR2 SQIVND come from the germline V gene (reference sequence). CDR3 size: 15 residues. The CDR3 loop reads CASSPSGGLAYEQYF. As DNA, the CDR3 is TGTGCCAGTAGTCCATCAGGAGGACTAGCATACGAGCAGTACTTC. Full variable domain (missing parts from reference TRBV19 and TRBJ2-7): DGGITQSPKYLFRKEGQNVTLSCEQNLNHDAMYWYRQDPGQGLRLIYYSQIVNDFQKGDIAEGYSVSREKKESFPLTVTSAQKNPTAFYLCASSPSGGLAYEQYFGPGTRLTVT.

This clonotype is judged medium-sized. Since it is a stray read in a library aimed at alpha chains, this beta chain has a size that is not meaningful. This chain connects TRBV29-1 to TRBJ2-7; 9 nucleotides align to TRBD1. Unmatched junction bases numbered 8, after V lost 5 bases and J lost 3 bases. The CDR3 extends over 14 amino acids. CDR1 SQVTM and CDR2 ANQGSEA come from the germline V gene. This CDR3 reads CSVFGTGLFYEQYF. CDR3 bases: TGCAGCGTTTTCGGGACAGGGCTTTTCTACGAGCAGTACTTC.

As for this clonotype: A library made for alpha chains picked up this beta chain off target, so its size means little. The rearrangement joins TRBV6-6 to TRBJ1-5; the D gene is possibly TRBD1 (6 bases). The CDR3 covers 15 residues. The ends were cut back, 8 bases at V and 8 bases at J, with 22 bases in the middle. CDR1 and CDR2 from the germline V gene are MNHNY and SVGAGI (reference sequence). The CDR3 protein is CASGPPQGSRKPQHF. The CDR3 region has the DNA TGTGCCAGCGGCCCCCCACAGGGTAGTAGAAAGCCCCAGCATTTT.

The sample holds many counts of this clonotype. This beta chain is an unintended read in a library built for alpha chains; its size means little. This chain joins TRBV5-1 and TRBJ2-1; 7 nucleotides match TRBD1. Germline V gene lookup returns CDR1 SGHRS and CDR2 YFSETQ. CDR3 size: 16 residues. The V and J ends lost 2 bases and 3 bases, in that order; junction bases with no gene match: 8. CDR3 DNA sequence: TGCGCCAGCAGCTTCAAAACCGGGGACAGCTACAATGAGCAGTTCTTC. It yields the protein CASSFKTGDSYNEQFF.

This clonotype is labeled as medium-sized (0.01 to 0.1%). A library made for alpha chains picked up this beta chain off target, so its size means little. The rearrangement uses TRBV30 and TRBJ2-3; D unclear. Germline V lookup: CDR1 GTSNPN, CDR2 SVGIG (reference sequence). The CDR3 length is 14 residues. The V end was cut by 0 bases, the J end by 0 bases, with 7 bases between. CDR3 bases: TGTGCCTGGAGTGTCCTCTCTAGCACAGATACGCAGTATTTT. Its protein is CAWSVLSSTDTQYF.

By its share, this clonotype is medium-sized. This beta chain is an unintended read in a library built for alpha chains; its size means little. The chain carries TRBV5-1 and TRBJ2-5; D is perhaps TRBD1 (5 bases). CDR1 SGHRS and CDR2 YFSETQ come from the germline V gene. CDR3 length: 14 residues. V shed 3 bases and J shed 4 bases, with 13 bases lying between them. DNA for the CDR3: TGCGCCAGCAGCTCACAAAGGGGCGTAGAGACCCAGTACTTC. Its protein is CASSSQRGVETQYF.

This clonotype is labeled as medium-sized. This beta chain is off target for a library built for alpha chains, so its abundance means little. The genes are TRBV7-2 and TRBJ1-5, with TRBD1 as a possible D gene (6 bases). This CDR3 is 15 amino acids long. V lost 1 base and J lost 4, with 11 bases in between. Looked up from germline, CDR1 is SGHTA and CDR2 is FQGNSA. Written as DNA, the CDR3 is TGTGCCAGCAGCTTAGACCCAGGGGTAAATCAGCCCCAGCATTTT. It encodes CASSLDPGVNQPQHF.

This clonotype was recorded many times. Since the CDR3 does not end with the conserved phenylalanine or tryptophan, this likely comes from a read error. It is unclear where the CDR3 begins or ends on the DNA, so no DNA is shown, and the CDR3 is as TCRdb lists it. The size of this beta chain means little, since it is a stray read in a library made for alpha chains. The chain is built from TRBV7-9 and TRBJ2-3; the D call in the table, TRBD1, was not verified against the DNA. The CDR3 is 9 amino acids long, termini counted. The germline CDR1 and CDR2 sequences are SEHNR and FQNEAQ (reference sequence). The CDR3 reads CASTTGTPL.

This clonotype was counted at least ten times. This beta chain represents an off-target read in a library built for alpha chains; its size is of limited meaning. DNA of the CDR3: TGCAGTCTCTCACGCTCCGGGACAGGGAATGAGCAGTTCTTC. Encoded protein: CSLSRSGTGNEQFF. The chain combines TRBV20-1 with TRBJ2-1; TRBD1 agrees at 9 bases. Germline trimming cut 8 bases from V and 7 bases from J; bases unmatched to any gene: 12. The CDR3 extends over 14 amino acids. Per the germline V gene, CDR1 is DFQATT and CDR2 is SNEGSKA (reference sequence).

The table lists this clonotype with many counts. Little can be read into the size of this beta chain, an off-target read in a library designed for alpha chains. The chain combines TRBV5-1 with TRBJ1-1, with D uncertain. In germline, CDR1 is SGHRS, CDR2 YFSETQ. Between the trimmed V and J ends, which lost 1 base and 4 bases, there was a span of 11 bases. The length of the CDR3 is 14 residues. The CDR3 loop is CASSLNPGVTEAFF. DNA for the CDR3: TGCGCCAGCAGCTTGAATCCGGGCGTCACTGAAGCTTTCTTT.

This clonotype was observed at least ten times. One junction end disagrees with the germline gene, perhaps due to a read error. Found in a library prepared for alpha chains, this beta chain is an off-target read, and its abundance has little meaning. The chain uses TRBV7-7 and TRBJ2-2; 8 nucleotides align to TRBD2. CDR1 is SSHAT and CDR2 is FNYEAQ in the germline V gene (reference sequence). The CDR3 extends over 13 amino acids. The CDR3: CASSFSGAGELFF. The CDR3 coding sequence is TGTGCTAGCAGCTTTAGCGGGGCCGGGGAGCTGTTTTTT.

Ten or more counts support this clonotype. Being off target in a library aimed at alpha chains, this beta chain has a size of little meaning. The V gene is TRBV12-3 or TRBV12-4, the J gene TRBJ1-3; the D gene is possibly TRBD1 (6 bases). The CDR3 is made up of 14 amino acids. V dropped 5 bases and J dropped 0 bases, with 8 bases sitting between them. CDR3 amino acids: CASSDRSSGNTIYF. DNA for the CDR3: TGTGCCAGCAGTGACAGGAGCTCTGGAAACACCATATATTTT.

This clonotype appeared many times. This beta chain is a stray read from a library made for alpha chains; its abundance is not meaningful. The rearrangement links TRBV7-8 to TRBJ1-2; 7 bases agree with TRBD1. The CDR3 totals 15 residues. J lost 7 bases, V lost 3 bases, and 11 bases had no gene match. Germline CDR1 SGHVS, CDR2 FQNEAQ. As DNA, the CDR3 is TGTGCCAGCAGCTTGGGGACAGCATCACCCGCTGGCTACACCTTC. Translated: CASSLGTASPAGYTF.